These 22 T cell receptor beta chains were all obtained from the same sample, sequenced in a study of immune evolution from preneoplasia to lung adenocarcinoma. Some clones are missing from TCRdb's copy, which holds only in-frame ones; the method was immunoSEQ multiplex PCR. The sample includes about 5,100 clones, about 79% of them seen just once. Sequencing input: FFPE normal lung tissue adjacent to the tumor. These receptors were obtained from a person aged 60 to 70 with lung adenocarcinoma.

The chain couples TRBV7-8 to TRBJ2-7, with a weak D call TRBD1 (6 bases). The germline V gene has CDR1 SGHVS and CDR2 FQNEAQ. The CDR3 is made up of 15 amino acids. Trimming removed 1 base from V and 3 bases from J, with 13 bases in between. The CDR3 sequence: CASSLGEGVGYEQYF. The CDR3 bases are TGTGCCAGCAGCTTAGGCGAGGGGGTAGGCTACGAGCAGTACTTC.

V is TRBV28 and J is TRBJ2-1, with TRBD1 matching 7 bases. V trimming: 3 bases; J trimming: 4 bases; junction bases outside the gene matches: 6. In germline, CDR1 is MDHEN, CDR2 SYDVKM. The CDR3 has 15 amino acids. For the CDR3, the DNA is TGTGCCAGCAGTTTCGGGACAGATGTATACAATGAGCAGTTCTTC. Protein product: CASSFGTDVYNEQFF.

This chain links TRBV5-1 with TRBJ2-5, with D tentatively TRBD2 (5 bases). Trimming pared 7 bases from V and 4 bases from J, leaving 14 bases between. This CDR3 is 13 amino acids long. Germline V gene data show CDR1 as SGHRS and CDR2 as YFSETQ. The CDR3 is CASAGEGIETQYF. CDR3 in DNA: TGCGCCAGCGCCGGTGAGGGTATAGAGACCCAGTACTTC.

The chain uses TRBV6-5 and TRBJ2-7; no clear D. This CDR3 is 13 amino acids long. CDR1 MNHEY and CDR2 SVGAGI come from the germline V gene. V was trimmed by 2 bases and J by 2 bases, leaving 7 bases between them. The CDR3 DNA is TGTGCCAGCAGTTACGGAAGGGCCTACGAGCAGTACTTC. It yields the protein CASSYGRAYEQYF.

V usage is TRBV6-6 and J usage is TRBJ2-1; D is tentatively TRBD1 or TRBD2 (5 bases each). The germline V gene has CDR1 MNHNY and CDR2 SVGAGI (reference sequence). Trimming shortened V by 8 bases and J by 6 bases, and 17 bases separated the two germline ends. The CDR3 runs to 14 residues. DNA of the CDR3: TGTGCCAGCCAAGACCGGGGACGGAGCAATGAGCAGTTCTTC. This sequence encodes CASQDRGRSNEQFF.

The chain employs TRBV2 and TRBJ2-1; perhaps TRBD2 as D (5 bases). In germline, CDR1 is SNHLY, CDR2 FYNNEI. V was clipped by 6 bases and J by 8 bases, with 8 bases between them. This CDR3 has 11 amino acids. For the CDR3, the DNA is TGTGCCAGCAGGTCCGGGGATGAGCAGTTCTTC. It codes for CASRSGDEQFF.

This chain uses TRBV4-1 with TRBJ1-5, with a possible D match to TRBD1 (6 bases). Germline lookup yields CDR1 MGHRA and CDR2 YSYEKL. This CDR3 comprises 15 residues. V dropped 4 bases and J dropped 6 bases, with 16 bases sitting between them. The CDR3 DNA reads TGCGCCAGCAGCCCCAGGACAGTGGGTGTTCAGCCCCAGCATTTT. Translating it yields CASSPRTVGVQPQHF.

J is TRBJ1-2 and V is TRBV4-1; D is ambiguous. Germline V gives CDR1 MGHRA, CDR2 YSYEKL. V lost 4 bases and J lost 2, with 8 bases in between. The CDR3 loop spans 13 amino acids. CDR3 DNA: TGCGCCAGCAGCCTGGCAGTGAACTATGGCTACACCTTC. Its protein is CASSLAVNYGYTF.

This clone appeared once. V gene TRBV7-6 combines with J gene TRBJ2-1; TRBD1 is a possible D gene (6 bases). V was trimmed by 1 base and J by 2 bases, leaving 12 bases between them. The CDR3 sequence is 16 residues long. Germline V gives CDR1 SGHVS, CDR2 FNYEAQ. CDR3 DNA sequence: TGTGCCAGCAGCTTAGACGCACAGGGCGCCTACAATGAGCAGTTCTTC. As protein: CASSLDAQGAYNEQFF.

This chain links TRBV7-8 with TRBJ2-5, with a possible D match to TRBD2 (6 bases). The V gene's germline CDR1 is SGHVS and CDR2 FQNEAQ. Between the trimmed V and J ends, which lost 5 bases and 5 bases, there was a span of 15 bases. The CDR3 consists of 14 residues. The CDR3, as DNA: TGTGCCAGCAGCCGGACTACCCCTCCGGAGACCCAGTACTTC. Translated: CASSRTTPPETQYF.

The chain links TRBV10-2 to TRBJ1-1; 7 nucleotides agree with TRBD1. V was pared by 6 bases and J by 5 bases, with 6 bases of the junction left unmatched. This CDR3 is 13 amino acids long. Germline values: CDR1 WSHSY, CDR2 SAAADI. The CDR3: CASSQGVGTEAFF. Written as DNA, the CDR3 is TGCGCCAGCAGCCAGGGGGTTGGGACTGAAGCTTTCTTT.

The chain combines TRBV27 with TRBJ1-1, with D uncertain. From germline, CDR1 is MNHEY and CDR2 SMNVEV (reference sequence). The CDR3 runs 16 residues. V was shortened by 1 base and J by 1 base, with 13 bases between the two germline ends. The CDR3 DNA is TGTGCCAGCAGTTTATTTGAGCCGGTGGGGAACACTGAAGCTTTCTTT. Encoded protein: CASSLFEPVGNTEAFF.

The chain links TRBV5-4 to TRBJ2-5; TRBD1 matches at 12 bases. The CDR3 runs 15 residues. The germline gives CDR1 SGHNT, CDR2 YYREEE (reference sequence). The V and J ends lost 0 bases and 4 bases, in that order; junction bases with no gene match: 1. Here the CDR3 DNA reads TGTGCCAGCAGCTTGGGGGGACAGGGGGCAGAGACCCAGTACTTC. This codes for CASSLGGQGAETQYF.

The rearrangement joins TRBV19 to TRBJ1-5; TRBD1 aligns across 10 bases. The CDR3 is made up of 18 amino acids. The V gene's germline CDR1 is LNHDA and CDR2 SQIVND (reference sequence). With 2 bases clipped from V and 3 bases from J, the junction kept 10 bases outside the gene matches. CDR3 in amino acids: CASSISRGGTGDNQPQHF. As DNA, the CDR3 is TGTGCCAGTAGTATAAGCAGAGGCGGGACAGGGGACAATCAGCCCCAGCATTTT.

The chain joins TRBV9 to TRBJ2-7; 10 bases align to TRBD1. The trim removed 4 bases at V and 5 bases at J, leaving 12 bases unmatched. CDR3 length equals 16 residues. Germline CDR1 is SGDLS and CDR2 is YYNGEE. CDR3 DNA: TGTGCCAGCAGCCCAGAACTAAGGGACAGGGGAGACGAGCAGTACTTC. This codes for CASSPELRDRGDEQYF.

This clone was found once. The CDR3 region is CASSRGGSEQPQHF. In DNA form, the CDR3 reads TGTGCCAGCAGCCGTGGGGGGAGTGAGCAGCCCCAGCATTTT. The chain uses TRBV27 and TRBJ1-5, with TRBD1 as a possible D gene (5 bases). The CDR3 is made up of 14 amino acids. Per germline, CDR1 MNHEY and CDR2 SMNVEV (reference sequence). V was pared by 6 bases and J by 7 bases, with 16 bases between.

The rearrangement uses TRBV29-1 and TRBJ1-4; 10 bases line up with TRBD1. Germline V gene sequence: CDR1 SQVTM, CDR2 ANQGSEA. The CDR3 extends over 16 amino acids. V lost 6 bases and J lost 0; bases outside the gene matches: 7. CDR3 residues: CSVGTGDLTTNEKLFF. The CDR3 DNA reads as TGCAGCGTAGGGACAGGGGACCTTACAACTAATGAAAAACTGTTTTTT.

The J gene is TRBJ1-1, the V gene TRBV7-8, with D possibly TRBD1 on 5 matching bases. The CDR3 contains 18 residues. Per germline, CDR1 SGHVS and CDR2 FQNEAQ. Trimming removed 2 bases from V and 1 base from J, with 20 bases in between. The CDR3 coding sequence is TGTGCCAGCAGCTTATACTGGGGTGGGAGGACAACGAACACTGAAGCTTTCTTT. This encodes CASSLYWGGRTTNTEAFF.

The rearrangement uses TRBV28 and TRBJ1-2; D is undetermined. The CDR3 has 11 residues. The ends were cut back, 6 bases at V and 6 bases at J, with 8 bases in the middle. The germline gives CDR1 MDHEN, CDR2 SYDVKM. CDR3 residues: CASSRTDGYTF. The CDR3 DNA follows: TGTGCCAGCAGCCGTACCGATGGCTACACCTTC.

The gene calls are TRBV30 and TRBJ2-5, with unresolved D. Trimming stripped 2 bases from V and 3 bases from J, with 4 bases between. Germline V gene sequence: CDR1 GTSNPN, CDR2 SVGIG (reference sequence). This CDR3 is 11 amino acids long. CDR3 amino acids: CAWSKKETQYF. The DNA for the CDR3 is TGTGCCTGGAGTAAAAAAGAGACCCAGTACTTC.

This rearrangement joins TRBV11-3 to TRBJ2-5, with TRBD1 matching 8 bases. Germline trimming cut 4 bases from V and 1 base from J; bases unmatched to any gene: 2. Germline V gene lookup returns CDR1 SGHNT and CDR2 YENEEA. CDR3 size: 14 residues. The CDR3 nucleotides read TGTGCCAGCAGCTCAACAGGGGGCCAAGAGACCCAGTACTTC. Its translation is CASSSTGGQETQYF.

V and J are TRBV25-1 and TRBJ2-7, with D possibly being TRBD1 or TRBD2 (5 bases each). The length of the CDR3 is 11 residues. Germline V gene lookup returns CDR1 MGHDK and CDR2 SYGVNS. The CDR3 nucleotides are TGTGCGGGGACCAGCTCCTACGAGCAGTACTTC. It is translated as CAGTSSYEQYF.